These 13 T cell receptor beta chains came from one sample sequenced in a study of T cell responses to AZD1222 COVID-19 vaccine (dated by TCRdb to 2020 to 2022). The intended sense of this specimen's time point label: baseline before first vaccination. Library construction relied on the immunoSEQ multiplex PCR assay. The table comes from immuneACCESS by way of TCRdb, which keeps in-frame sequences with V and J called. Part of the clones is missing from these tables; in studies checked, under half for an unresolved V gene and the rest for unknown reasons. This sample is represented by about 130,000 clones; nearly 95% of them were singletons. Of the sample, roughly 1% is held by the ten largest clones. The sample here was peripheral blood, taken on day 0 of AZD1222 vaccination. The receptors come from an adult in good health.

V is TRBV24-1 and J is TRBJ2-3; 10 bases map to TRBD1. V was pared by 5 bases and J by 5 bases, with 12 bases of the junction left unmatched. The CDR3 length is 17 residues. The germline V gene encodes CDR1 KGHDR and CDR2 SFDVKD. DNA of the CDR3: TGTGCCACCAGTGCCCCGGCCGGGACAGGGGACGAAGATACGCAGTATTTT. It is translated as CATSAPAGTGDEDTQYF.

The gene calls are TRBV19 and TRBJ2-2; D is unclear. The germline V and J ends were trimmed by 1 base and 4 bases, with 7 bases remaining between them. Germline V gene lookup returns CDR1 LNHDA and CDR2 SQIVND (reference sequence). The CDR3 covers 14 residues. The CDR3 DNA reads TGTGCCAGTAGTATAGTTGTTGTCACCGGGGAGCTGTTTTTT. As protein: CASSIVVVTGELFF.

This chain uses TRBV3-1 (or the pseudogene TRBV3-2) with TRBJ1-3, with 7 nucleotides matching TRBD1. This CDR3 is 15 amino acids long. CDR1 is LGHDT and CDR2 is YNNKEL in the germline V gene (reference sequence). The trim removed 3 bases at V and 3 bases at J, leaving 5 bases unmatched. The CDR3 loop is CASSQGSGGGNTIYF. The CDR3 nucleotides are TGTGCCAGCAGCCAGGGTTCAGGGGGTGGAAACACCATATATTTT.

The J gene is TRBJ1-1, the V gene TRBV4-2; D might be TRBD1 (6 bases). The CDR3 covers 14 residues. With 3 bases removed from V and 0 bases from J, the gap between germline ends came to 8 bases. Looked up from germline, CDR1 is LGHNA and CDR2 is YNFKEQ. The CDR3 here is CASSHTGMNTEAFF. CDR3 DNA sequence: TGTGCCAGCAGCCACACAGGGATGAACACTGAAGCTTTCTTT.

The chain uses TRBV12-3 or TRBV12-4 and TRBJ1-1, with a possible D match to TRBD1 (5 bases). This CDR3 comprises 13 residues. Trimming cost V 3 bases and J 5 bases, with 10 bases left between them. CDR3 sequence: CASSLGSGTEAFF. Written as DNA, the CDR3 is TGTGCCAGCAGTTTGGGTTCAGGGACTGAAGCTTTCTTT.

This clone was counted between two and nine times. The chain combines TRBV3-1 (or the pseudogene TRBV3-2) with TRBJ1-1; TRBD1 might be the D (6 bases). V lost 0 bases and J lost 1, with 12 bases in between. Germline CDR1 is LGHDT and CDR2 is YNNKEL (reference sequence). The CDR3 has 16 residues. The CDR3 coding sequence is TGTGCCAGCAGCCAAGAGGGCAGGGGACAGAACACTGAAGCTTTCTTT. This translates into CASSQEGRGQNTEAFF.

The chain combines TRBV13 with TRBJ1-2; D remains ambiguous. Per germline, CDR1 PRHDT and CDR2 FYEKMQ (reference sequence). V lost 2 bases and J 5 bases, leaving 15 bases between the germline ends. The CDR3 has 15 residues. For the CDR3, the DNA is TGTGCCAGCAGCTTAAGAAGGCAGGAGGGTTATGGCTACACCTTC. This sequence encodes CASSLRRQEGYGYTF.

The chain joins TRBV7-9 to TRBJ1-5; D might be TRBD1 (6 bases). This CDR3 spans 14 amino acids. V dropped 3 bases and J dropped 7 bases, with 13 bases sitting between them. The germline V gene encodes CDR1 SEHNR and CDR2 FQNEAQ (reference sequence). The CDR3 loop reads CASSLSGDNQPQHF. Written as DNA, the CDR3 is TGTGCCAGCAGCTTGTCTGGGGACAACCAGCCCCAGCATTTT.

V is TRBV27 and J is TRBJ2-2; TRBD1 aligns across 9 bases. Trimming took 6 bases from V and 4 from J; bases not matched to a gene: 3. The CDR3 runs 14 residues. CDR1 and CDR2 from the germline V gene are MNHEY and SMNVEV (reference sequence). The CDR3 reads CASSGQGPTGELFF. Here the CDR3 DNA reads TGTGCCAGCAGCGGACAGGGGCCCACCGGGGAGCTGTTTTTT.

J is TRBJ1-2 and V is TRBV5-6, with a possible D match to TRBD1 (5 bases). V lost 5 bases, J lost 4 bases, and 12 bases lay in between. Germline CDR1 SGHDT, CDR2 YYEEEE. The CDR3 is made up of 13 amino acids. The CDR3 reads CASRSGSGYGYTF. The DNA of the CDR3 is TGTGCCAGCAGATCAGGGTCCGGCTATGGCTACACCTTC.

J is TRBJ2-7 and V is TRBV4-1, with 8 bases lining up with TRBD1. Germline lookup yields CDR1 MGHRA and CDR2 YSYEKL. CDR3 length: 16 amino acids. V was pared by 3 bases and J by 1 base, with 8 bases of the junction left unmatched. CDR3 nucleotides: TGCGCCAGCAGCCATCTACGGACAGGGTATTCCTACGAGCAGTACTTC. It specifies CASSHLRTGYSYEQYF.

The chain links TRBV7-8 to TRBJ1-4, with D maybe TRBD1 (6 bases). Germline values: CDR1 SGHVS, CDR2 FQNEAQ. V gave up 3 bases and J gave up 7 bases, with 12 bases separating them. This CDR3 is 14 amino acids long. The CDR3 nucleotides are TGTGCCAGCAGCTTTAGTGGGACAACTGAAAAACTGTTTTTT. It yields the protein CASSFSGTTEKLFF.

The rearrangement links TRBV6-5 to TRBJ1-2, with D possibly being TRBD1 (5 bases). CDR3 length equals 15 residues. Germline loops: CDR1 MNHEY, CDR2 SVGAGI. V lost 5 bases and J lost 3, with 16 bases in between. CDR3 sequence: CASSLLRAGDYGYTF. The CDR3 region has the DNA TGTGCCAGCAGTCTCCTCAGGGCTGGGGACTATGGCTACACCTTC.